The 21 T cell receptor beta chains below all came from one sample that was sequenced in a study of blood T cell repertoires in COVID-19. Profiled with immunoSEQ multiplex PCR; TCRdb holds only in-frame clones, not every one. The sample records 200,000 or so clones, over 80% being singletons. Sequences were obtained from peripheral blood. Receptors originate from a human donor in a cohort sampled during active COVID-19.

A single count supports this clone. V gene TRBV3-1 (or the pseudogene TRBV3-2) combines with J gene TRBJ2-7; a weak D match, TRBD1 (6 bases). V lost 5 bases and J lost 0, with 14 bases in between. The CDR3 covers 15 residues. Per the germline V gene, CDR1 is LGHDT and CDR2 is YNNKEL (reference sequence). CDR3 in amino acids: CASSFRRDTSYEQYF. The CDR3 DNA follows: TGTGCCAGCAGCTTCCGCCGGGACACCTCCTACGAGCAGTACTTC.

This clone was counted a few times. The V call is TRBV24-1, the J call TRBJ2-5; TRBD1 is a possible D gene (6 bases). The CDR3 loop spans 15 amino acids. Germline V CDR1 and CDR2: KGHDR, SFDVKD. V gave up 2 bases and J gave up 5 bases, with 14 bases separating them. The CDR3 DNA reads TGTGCCACCAGTGATTCTCAAACCAGGGGTGAGACCCAGTACTTC. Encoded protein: CATSDSQTRGETQYF.

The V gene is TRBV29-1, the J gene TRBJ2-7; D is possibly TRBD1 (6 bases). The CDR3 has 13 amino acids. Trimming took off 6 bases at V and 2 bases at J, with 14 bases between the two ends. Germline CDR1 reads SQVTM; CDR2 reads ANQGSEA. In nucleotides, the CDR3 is TGCAGCGTGTCCGGGACATTGACCTACGAGCAGTACTTC. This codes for CSVSGTLTYEQYF.

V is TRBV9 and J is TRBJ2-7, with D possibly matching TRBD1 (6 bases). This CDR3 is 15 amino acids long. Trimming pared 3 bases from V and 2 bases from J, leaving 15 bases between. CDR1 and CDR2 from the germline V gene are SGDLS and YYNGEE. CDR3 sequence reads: CASSAKGGETYEQYF. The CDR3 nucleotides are TGTGCCAGCAGCGCCAAAGGGGGAGAAACCTACGAGCAGTACTTC.

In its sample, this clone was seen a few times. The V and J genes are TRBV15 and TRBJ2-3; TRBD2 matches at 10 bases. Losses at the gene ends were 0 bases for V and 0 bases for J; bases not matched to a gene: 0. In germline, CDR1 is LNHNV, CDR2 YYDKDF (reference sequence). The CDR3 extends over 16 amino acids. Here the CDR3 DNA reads TGTGCCACCAGCAGAGATAGCGGGGGGAGCACAGATACGCAGTATTTT. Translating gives CATSRDSGGSTDTQYF.

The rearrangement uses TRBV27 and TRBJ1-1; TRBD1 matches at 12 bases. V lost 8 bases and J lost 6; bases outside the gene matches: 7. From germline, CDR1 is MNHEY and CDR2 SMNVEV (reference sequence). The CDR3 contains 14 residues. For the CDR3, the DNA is TGTGCCAGCGGGACAGGGGGCGCGATCTCTGAAGCTTTCTTT. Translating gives CASGTGGAISEAFF.

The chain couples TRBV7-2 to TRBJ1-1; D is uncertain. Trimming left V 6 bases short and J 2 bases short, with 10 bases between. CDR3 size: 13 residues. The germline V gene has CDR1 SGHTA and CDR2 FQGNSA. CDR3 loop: CASRRVINTEAFF. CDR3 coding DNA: TGTGCCAGCAGGCGTGTAATAAACACTGAAGCTTTCTTT.

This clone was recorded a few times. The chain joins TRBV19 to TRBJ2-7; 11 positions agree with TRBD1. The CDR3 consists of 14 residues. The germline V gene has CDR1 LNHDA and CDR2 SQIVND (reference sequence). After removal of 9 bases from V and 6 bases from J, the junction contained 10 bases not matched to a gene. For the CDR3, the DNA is TGTGCCAGCCGGGAGGCCGGGACAGGGGGCGAGCAGTACTTC. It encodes CASREAGTGGEQYF.

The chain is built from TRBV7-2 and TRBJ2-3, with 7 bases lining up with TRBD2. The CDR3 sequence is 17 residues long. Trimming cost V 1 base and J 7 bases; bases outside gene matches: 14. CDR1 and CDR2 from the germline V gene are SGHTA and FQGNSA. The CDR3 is CASSLGVGRSVVYTQYF. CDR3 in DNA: TGTGCCAGCAGCTTAGGAGTCGGGAGGTCGGTCGTATATACGCAGTATTTT.

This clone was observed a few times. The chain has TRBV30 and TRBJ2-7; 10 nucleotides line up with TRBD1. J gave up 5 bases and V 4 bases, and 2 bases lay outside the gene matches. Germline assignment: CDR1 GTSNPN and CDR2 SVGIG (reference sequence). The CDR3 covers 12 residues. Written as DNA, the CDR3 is TGTGCCTGGACGACAGGGGGCCACGAGCAGTACTTC. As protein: CAWTTGGHEQYF.

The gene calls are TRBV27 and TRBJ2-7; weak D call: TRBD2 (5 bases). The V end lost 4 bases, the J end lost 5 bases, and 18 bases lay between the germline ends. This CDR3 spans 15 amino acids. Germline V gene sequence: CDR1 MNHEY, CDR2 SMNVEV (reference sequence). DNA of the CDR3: TGTGCCAGCAGTTATACGGGAAGTGGGTCCAACGAGCAGTACTTC. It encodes CASSYTGSGSNEQYF.

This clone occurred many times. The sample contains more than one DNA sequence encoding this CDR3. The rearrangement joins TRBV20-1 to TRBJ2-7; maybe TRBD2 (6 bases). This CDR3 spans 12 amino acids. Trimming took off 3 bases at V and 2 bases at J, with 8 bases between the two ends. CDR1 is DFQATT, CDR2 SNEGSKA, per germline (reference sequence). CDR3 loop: CSASRGTYEQYF. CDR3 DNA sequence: TGCAGTGCTAGTCGGGGGACCTACGAGCAGTACTTC.

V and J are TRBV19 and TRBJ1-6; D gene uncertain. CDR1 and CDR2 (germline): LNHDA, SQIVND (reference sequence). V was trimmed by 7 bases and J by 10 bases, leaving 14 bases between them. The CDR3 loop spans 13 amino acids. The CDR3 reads CASKRAGESPLHF. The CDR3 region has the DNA TGTGCCAGTAAGCGGGCAGGTGAATCACCCCTCCACTTT. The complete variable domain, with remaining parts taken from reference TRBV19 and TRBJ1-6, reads DGGITQSPKYLFRKEGQNVTLSCEQNLNHDAMYWYRQDPGQGLRLIYYSQIVNDFQKGDIAEGYSVSREKKESFPLTVTSAQKNPTAFYLCASKRAGESPLHFGNGTRLTVT.

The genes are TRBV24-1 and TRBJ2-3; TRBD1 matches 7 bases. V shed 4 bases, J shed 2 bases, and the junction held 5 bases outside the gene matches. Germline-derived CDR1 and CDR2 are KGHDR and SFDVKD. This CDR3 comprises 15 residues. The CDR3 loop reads CATSDPRGNTDTQYF. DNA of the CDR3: TGTGCCACCAGTGACCCCAGGGGGAACACAGATACGCAGTATTTT.

For the CDR3, the DNA is TGTGCCAGCAGCTCAAACCAGGGGGCGGCTGAAGCTTTCTTT. Its translation: CASSSNQGAAEAFF. The chain is built from TRBV7-3 and TRBJ1-1, with 8 nucleotides matching TRBD1. J gave up 6 bases and V 4 bases, and 7 bases lay outside the gene matches. The CDR3 runs 14 residues. From germline, CDR1 is SGHTA and CDR2 FQGTGA.

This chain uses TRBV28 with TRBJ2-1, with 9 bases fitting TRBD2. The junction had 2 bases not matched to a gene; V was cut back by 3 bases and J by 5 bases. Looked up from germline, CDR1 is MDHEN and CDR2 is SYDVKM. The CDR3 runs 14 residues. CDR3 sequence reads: CASSFEREDNEQFF. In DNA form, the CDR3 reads TGTGCCAGCAGTTTTGAGCGGGAGGACAATGAGCAGTTCTTC.

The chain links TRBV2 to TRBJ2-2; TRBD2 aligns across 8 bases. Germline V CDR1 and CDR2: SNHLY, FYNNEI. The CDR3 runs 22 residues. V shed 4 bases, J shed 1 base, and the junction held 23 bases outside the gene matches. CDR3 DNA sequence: TGTGCCAGCAGTGTTCGGAGGGAGCGGGAGTACCCAGGACGGGAGAACACCGGGGAGCTGTTTTTT. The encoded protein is CASSVRREREYPGRENTGELFF. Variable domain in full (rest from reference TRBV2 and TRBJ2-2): EPEVTQTPSHQVTQMGQEVILRCVPISNHLYFYWYRQILGQKVEFLVSFYNNEISEKSEIFDDQFSVERPDGSNFTLKIRSTKLEDSAMYFCASSVRREREYPGRENTGELFFGEGSRLTVL.

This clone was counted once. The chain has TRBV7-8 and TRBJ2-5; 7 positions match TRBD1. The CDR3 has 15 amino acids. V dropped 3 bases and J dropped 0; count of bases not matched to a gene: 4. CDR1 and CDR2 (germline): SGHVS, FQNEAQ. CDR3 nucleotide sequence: TGTGCCAGCAGCTTGCAACAGGGGTACCAAGAGACCCAGTACTTC. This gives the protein CASSLQQGYQETQYF. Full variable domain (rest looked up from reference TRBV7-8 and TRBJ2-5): GAGVSQSPRYKVAKRGQDVALRCDPISGHVSLFWYQQALGQGPEFLTYFQNEAQLDKSGLPSDRFFAERPEGSVSTLKIQRTQQEDSAVYLCASSLQQGYQETQYFGPGTRLLVL.

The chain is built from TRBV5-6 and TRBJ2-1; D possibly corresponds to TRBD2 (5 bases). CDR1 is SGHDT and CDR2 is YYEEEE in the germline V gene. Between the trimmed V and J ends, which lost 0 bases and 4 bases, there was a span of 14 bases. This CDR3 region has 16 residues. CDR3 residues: CASSLDGAGIYNEQFF. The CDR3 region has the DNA TGTGCCAGCAGCTTGGACGGCGCGGGTATATACAATGAGCAGTTCTTC.

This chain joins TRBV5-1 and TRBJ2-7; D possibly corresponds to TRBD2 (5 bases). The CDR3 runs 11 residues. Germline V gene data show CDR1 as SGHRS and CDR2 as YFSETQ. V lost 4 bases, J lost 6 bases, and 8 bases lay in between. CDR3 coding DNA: TGCGCCAGCAGCGAGGGTCGCGAGCAGTACTTC. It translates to CASSEGREQYF.

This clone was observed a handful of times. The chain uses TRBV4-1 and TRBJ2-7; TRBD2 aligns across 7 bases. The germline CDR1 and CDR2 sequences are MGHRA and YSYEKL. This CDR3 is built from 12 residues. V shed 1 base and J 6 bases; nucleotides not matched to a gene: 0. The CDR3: CASSQGGSEQYF. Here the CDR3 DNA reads TGCGCCAGCAGCCAAGGCGGGAGCGAGCAGTACTTC.